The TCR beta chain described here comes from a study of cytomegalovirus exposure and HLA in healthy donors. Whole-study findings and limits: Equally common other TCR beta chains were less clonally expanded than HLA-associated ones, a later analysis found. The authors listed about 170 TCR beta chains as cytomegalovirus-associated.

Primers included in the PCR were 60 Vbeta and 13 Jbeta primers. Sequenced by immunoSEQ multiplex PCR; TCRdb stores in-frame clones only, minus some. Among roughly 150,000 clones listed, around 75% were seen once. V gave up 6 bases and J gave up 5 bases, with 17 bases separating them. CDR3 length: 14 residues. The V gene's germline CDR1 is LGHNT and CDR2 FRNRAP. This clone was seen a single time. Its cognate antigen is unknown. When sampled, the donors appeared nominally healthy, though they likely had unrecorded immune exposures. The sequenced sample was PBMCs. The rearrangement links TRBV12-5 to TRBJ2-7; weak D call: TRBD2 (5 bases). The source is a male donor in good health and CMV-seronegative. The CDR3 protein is CASGPPGMGNEQYF. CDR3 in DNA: TGTGCTAGTGGCCCCCCCGGGATGGGTAACGAGCAGTACTTC.